This T cell receptor beta chain is drawn from a study of cytomegalovirus exposure and HLA in healthy donors. General study points: With further analysis later on, most CMV-associated TCR beta chains appeared HLA-restricted. As a later analysis showed, a missense DCLRE1C variant was linked to trimming of TCR beta V- and J-genes. Among the sequence variants, a highly shared cluster was likely an artifact of sequencing.

The CDR3 runs to 13 residues. V lost 0 bases and J 8 bases, leaving 11 bases between the germline ends. Germline assignment: CDR1 SGDLS and CDR2 YYNGEE. As concerns this clone: The antigen is unknown.

The donors (healthy individuals) were bone marrow donors. Amplification used 60 Vbeta primers and 13 Jbeta primers. TCRdb keeps only in-frame clones here, not all; method: immunoSEQ multiplex PCR. The profile shows over 130,000 clones, around 57% of them singletons. Material for sequencing was PBMCs. The chain links TRBV9 to TRBJ1-1; D possibly corresponds to TRBD1 (5 bases). The sequence was obtained from a male donor in good health and CMV-seronegative. CDR3 nucleotide sequence: TGTGCCAGCAGCGTAGTACGGGGGGGAGAAGCTTTCTTT. Protein product: CASSVVRGGEAFF.